This is a list of T cell receptor beta chains from one sample in a study of blood T cell repertoires in COVID-19. The assay was immunoSEQ multiplex PCR, and TCRdb's table has in-frame clones only and misses some. The top ten hold 6% to 7.5% of the sample, which has a few hundred thousand clones, around 80% seen once. Sequencing input: PBMCs or T cells enriched from blood (not recorded which). These receptors were obtained from a woman in her thirties or forties with acute COVID-19. Each CDR3 is given with its conserved first and last residue. D genes are given only for firm matches. Some rows have no size entry. The others give once, few or many, or a class for an expanded clone.

V,size,D,J,CDR3,DNA
TRBV7-2,NA,NA,TRBJ1-6,CASSRTVNSPLHF,TGTGCCAGCAGCCGGACAGTAAATTCACCCCTCCACTTT
TRBV5-1,NA,NA,TRBJ2-3,CASSTADTQYF,TGCGCCAGCAGTACGGCAGATACGCAGTATTTT
TRBV10-3,NA,TRBD2,TRBJ2-7,CAITWTRIEQYF,TGTGCCATCACTTGGACTAGGATAGAGCAGTACTTC
TRBV7-9,once,TRBD1,TRBJ1-5,CASSPSSTGPPQHF,TGTGCCAGCAGCCCGTCCTCGACAGGGCCGCCCCAGCATTTT
TRBV6-1,NA,NA,TRBJ1-4,CASSEVAQGQNEKLFF,TGTGCCAGCAGTGAAGTCGCCCAGGGGCAGAATGAAAAACTGTTTTTT
TRBV6-5,NA,NA,TRBJ2-7,CASSPPQGGRYEQYF,TGTGCCAGCAGTCCCCCTCAGGGTGGGCGGTACGAGCAGTACTTC
TRBV9,NA,TRBD1,TRBJ2-7,CASSVGQGTYEQYF,TGTGCCAGCAGCGTAGGACAGGGGACCTACGAGCAGTACTTC
TRBV28,few,NA,TRBJ1-5,CASRQWQGTSQPQHF,TGTGCCAGCAGGCAGTGGCAGGGTACCAGTCAGCCCCAGCATTTT
TRBV24-1,NA,NA,TRBJ2-3,CATGGGAFDTQYF,TGTGCCACCGGAGGCGGCGCGTTCGATACGCAGTATTTT
TRBV29-1,few,TRBD1,TRBJ1-1,CSVVDTGVMSNTEAFF,TGCAGCGTTGTGGACACAGGGGTAATGTCGAACACTGAAGCTTTCTTT
TRBV19,NA,TRBD1,TRBJ1-4,CASSIPTGVEEKLFF,TGTGCCAGTAGTATTCCAACAGGGGTCGAGGAAAAACTGTTTTTT
TRBV13,once,TRBD1,TRBJ1-3,CASHLTGFSGNTIYF,TGTGCCAGCCACCTGACAGGGTTCTCTGGAAACACCATATATTTT
TRBV19,few,TRBD1,TRBJ1-5,CASEDRRNQPQHF,TGTGCCAGCGAGGACAGGCGCAATCAGCCCCAGCATTTT
TRBV7-2,NA,TRBD2,TRBJ2-5,CASRLGLAEETQYF,TGTGCCAGCAGACTTGGACTAGCGGAAGAGACCCAGTACTTC
TRBV28,few,NA,TRBJ1-5,CASSWGVIQPQHF,TGTGCCAGCAGTTGGGGGGTGATTCAGCCCCAGCATTTT
TRBV6-1,NA,TRBD2,TRBJ2-7,CASSSASGGALEQYF,TGTGCCAGCAGTTCTGCGAGCGGGGGGGCACTCGAGCAGTACTTC
TRBV19,few,NA,TRBJ2-3,CASHDLSTDTQYF,TGTGCCAGTCACGACTTAAGCACAGATACGCAGTATTTT
TRBV2,NA,TRBD1,TRBJ2-1,CASSVGQTANNEQFF,TGTGCCAGCAGCGTGGGACAGACAGCTAACAATGAGCAGTTCTTC
TRBV11-3,NA,NA,TRBJ2-3,CASSLTSSDTQYF,TGTGCCAGCAGCCTCACTAGTTCGGATACGCAGTATTTT
TRBV25-1,NA,NA,TRBJ1-1,CASSESNRPGTEAFF,TGTGCCAGCAGTGAATCTAATCGACCGGGCACTGAAGCTTTCTTT
TRBV19,NA,NA,TRBJ2-7,CASRTAQFQEQYF,TGTGCCAGTAGGACAGCCCAGTTTCAGGAGCAGTACTTC
TRBV7-9,NA,TRBD1,TRBJ1-3,CASSPTTGLKGNTIYF,TGTGCCAGCAGCCCAACGACAGGGCTAAAGGGAAACACCATATATTTT
TRBV6-1,NA,NA,TRBJ1-3,CASSESGNTIYF,TGTGCCAGCAGTGAATCGGGAAACACCATATATTTT